The source of this T cell receptor (beta chain) is a study of blood T cell repertoires in COVID-19. On the study more broadly: From the United States, Italy and Spain came samples of acute and convalescent COVID-19. PBMCs, B-cell-depleted T cells, or T cells were the source of the cDNA or gDNA that made up the material.

Authors' processing steps: It was from reference gene primer amplification that nucleated cell counts were estimated. Assay used: immunoSEQ multiplex PCR; TCRdb lists only in-frame clones, some missing. That table is the source of V, J and clone size, and D and trimming were worked out from the DNA. The repertoire holds roughly 350,000 clones, with roughly 90% as singletons. V lost 0 bases, J lost 5 bases, and 8 bases lay in between. This CDR3 has 14 residues. Germline values: CDR1 SEHNR, CDR2 FQNEAQ (reference sequence). This chain connects TRBV7-9 to TRBJ2-1; D is perhaps TRBD2 (5 bases). Input material: peripheral blood. The sequence was obtained from a woman aged 50 to 65 with active or convalescent COVID-19. The CDR3 loop is CASSLAGLNNEQFF. DNA of the CDR3: TGTGCCAGCAGCTTAGCCGGACTCAACAATGAGCAGTTCTTC.